This entry lists 15 T cell receptor beta chains sequenced from one sample in a study of T-cell memory formation after mild COVID-19. A single record per CDR3 protein comes from TCRdb applying MiXCR to the 5' RACE reads. The sample consists of under 200,000 distinct CDR3 sequences, about 9.9% of them appearing once. What was sequenced was PBMCs or a T cell subset sorted from them (not recorded which). Receptor source: a man aged 18-30 years who had mild COVID-19 (a few samples of this study predate the infection). Cell type and time point are not known.

This clonotype has more than one count but fewer than ten. The chain joins TRBV12-3 or TRBV12-4 to TRBJ1-1; TRBD1 might be the D (5 bases). V lost 6 bases to trimming and J lost 5 bases, with 19 bases between them. This CDR3 contains 15 residues. This chain's CDR3 is CASRSPGPSETEAFF. In DNA form, the CDR3 reads TGTGCCAGCAGAAGCCCGGGACCGTCGGAGACTGAAGCTTTCTTT.

This clonotype has just a few counts. This sequence joins TRBV20-1 and TRBJ2-5, with D hard to call. Trimming stripped 3 bases from V and 0 bases from J, with 17 bases between. The CDR3 sequence is 16 residues long. The germline gives CDR1 DFQATT, CDR2 SNEGSKA (reference sequence). The CDR3 sequence: CSASPRRLGYQETQYF. The CDR3 bases are TGCAGTGCTAGCCCCCGACGACTGGGGTACCAAGAGACCCAGTACTTC.

The rearrangement joins TRBV12-3 or TRBV12-4 to TRBJ2-4; TRBD1 matches at 8 bases. Trimming took 1 base from V and 8 from J; bases not matched to a gene: 1. The CDR3 spans 13 residues. Here the CDR3 reads CASSLGRGHIQYF. The CDR3 DNA sequence: TGTGCCAGCAGTTTAGGCAGGGGGCACATTCAGTACTTC.

This clonotype was detected many times. One end of the junction is discordant with germline, which a read error may explain. The chain links TRBV5-1 to TRBJ2-5, with D perhaps matching TRBD1 or TRBD2 (6 bases each). This CDR3 is 13 amino acids long. Germline V gene sequence: CDR1 SGHRS, CDR2 YFSETQ. CDR3 region: CASSLGGGETQYF. The DNA of the CDR3 is TGTGCCAGCAGCTTGGGGGGCGGAGAGACCCAGTACTTC.

At least ten counts were recorded for this clonotype. V usage is TRBV6-2 or TRBV6-3 and J usage is TRBJ1-6, with unresolved D. Trimming took 1 base from V and 8 from J, leaving 6 bases between them. Per germline, CDR1 MNHEY and CDR2 SVGEGT. The CDR3 is 13 residues long. The CDR3 nucleotides read TGTGCCAGCAGTTACTTGGGTGATTCACCCCTCCACTTT. It encodes CASSYLGDSPLHF.

This clonotype showed up many times. The CDR3 region has the DNA TGCAGTGCCGAGGGTTCCGGGTACGAGCAGTACGTC. Amino acid sequence: CSAEGSGYEQYV. The V gene is TRBV20-1, the J gene TRBJ2-7, with D maybe TRBD2 (5 bases). The CDR3 totals 12 residues. Trimming took 6 bases from V and 4 from J, leaving 13 bases between them. From germline, CDR1 is DFQATT and CDR2 SNEGSKA (reference sequence).

This clonotype was seen many times. V gene TRBV5-6 combines with J gene TRBJ2-5; D not certain. The germline CDR1 and CDR2 sequences are SGHDT and YYEEEE. CDR3 length equals 14 residues. The V gene lost 3 bases and the J gene lost 1 base, with 10 bases spanning the gap. This chain's CDR3 is CASSSGPFQETQYF. CDR3 sequence (DNA): TGTGCCAGCAGCTCCGGACCCTTCCAAGAGACCCAGTACTTC. Full variable domain (outside the CDR3, taken from reference TRBV5-6 and TRBJ2-5): DAGVTQSPTHLIKTRGQQVTLRCSPKSGHDTVSWYQQALGQGPQFIFQYYEEEERQRGNFPDRFSGHQFPNYSSELNVNALLLGDSALYLCASSSGPFQETQYFGPGTRLLVL.

This clonotype was counted between two and nine times. In nucleotides, the CDR3 is TGTGCCAGCAGTGGCCGGGGTTACGGGGAGCTGTTTTTT. Amino acid sequence: CASSGRGYGELFF. The V call is TRBV6-1, the J call TRBJ2-2; a weak D match, TRBD2 (5 bases). CDR1 and CDR2 from the germline V gene are MNHNS and SASEGT. The V end lost 4 bases, the J end lost 7 bases, and 10 bases lay between the germline ends. This CDR3 is built from 13 residues.

This clonotype came up a few times. This sequence joins TRBV3-1 and TRBJ2-2, with D tentatively TRBD2 (6 bases). The CDR3 loop spans 15 amino acids. V was clipped by 1 base and J by 8 bases, with 14 bases between them. Per germline, CDR1 LGHDT and CDR2 YNNKEL (reference sequence). CDR3 protein: CASSQGLANGGELFF. The CDR3 coding sequence is TGTGCCAGCAGCCAAGGGCTAGCGAATGGAGGGGAGCTGTTTTTT.

In this sample, this clonotype turned up many times. The chain links TRBV7-2 to TRBJ2-5, with 8 nucleotides matching TRBD1. V dropped 7 bases and J dropped 4; count of bases not matched to a gene: 2. Germline V gene data show CDR1 as SGHTA and CDR2 as FQGNSA. The CDR3 sequence is 12 residues long. CDR3 amino acids: CASTTGGETQYF. The CDR3, as DNA: TGTGCCAGCACCACAGGGGGAGAGACCCAGTACTTC.

This sequence joins TRBV29-1 and TRBJ1-3; D is possibly TRBD1 (6 bases). The CDR3 runs to 11 residues. CDR1 SQVTM and CDR2 ANQGSEA come from the germline V gene. CDR3 in DNA: TGCAGACAGGGTGCAGGAAACACCATATATTTT. The encoded protein is CRQGAGNTIYF.

This chain connects TRBV9 to TRBJ2-1; D possibly matches TRBD1 or TRBD2 (7 bases each). CDR1 is SGDLS and CDR2 is YYNGEE in the germline V gene. CDR3 length: 18 amino acids. Between the trimmed V and J ends, which lost 0 bases and 4 bases, there was a span of 20 bases. The CDR3 sequence: CASSVATGGRGEYNEQFF. CDR3 DNA sequence: TGTGCCAGCAGCGTAGCTACGGGAGGCAGGGGGGAATACAATGAGCAGTTCTTC.

This chain uses TRBV7-2 with TRBJ2-1; 10 nucleotides align to TRBD1. CDR1 SGHTA and CDR2 FQGNSA come from the germline V gene. The junction had 6 bases not matched to a gene; V was cut back by 1 base and J by 15 bases. The CDR3 has 13 residues. CDR3 DNA sequence: TGTGCCAGCAGCTTAGGGGGGACAGGGGTTTCGTTCTTC. It specifies CASSLGGTGVSFF.

The chain carries TRBV5-1 and TRBJ2-1; D remains unclear. V shed 4 bases and J shed 0 bases, with 14 bases lying between them. The CDR3 consists of 16 residues. Per germline, CDR1 SGHRS and CDR2 YFSETQ. The CDR3 DNA is TGCGCCAGCAGCACAAACTCTCTGAGCTCCTACAATGAGCAGTTCTTC. Encoded protein: CASSTNSLSSYNEQFF.

This clonotype has at least ten counts. The chain is built from TRBV4-3 and TRBJ2-2; a weak D match, TRBD1 (6 bases). The CDR3 spans 16 residues. Trimming removed 5 bases at V and 4 bases at J, with 17 bases between. From germline, CDR1 is LGHNA and CDR2 YSLEER. The CDR3 here is CASSVGTLYSTGELFF. The CDR3 DNA reads TGCGCCAGCAGCGTCGGGACATTGTACAGCACCGGGGAGCTGTTTTTT.